The 5 T cell receptor beta chains reported below all come from one sample, sequenced in a study of blood T cell repertoires in COVID-19. The method was immunoSEQ multiplex PCR; TCRdb's version includes in-frame clones alone and lacks a portion of them. The table lists about 180,000 clones, about 81% of them singletons, with 12% in the top ten. Material: peripheral blood. All receptors come from a woman aged 80 or over with COVID-19, enrolled during active disease.

This sequence joins TRBV18 and TRBJ1-5; D gene ambiguous. The CDR3 is made up of 15 amino acids. V was trimmed by 3 bases and J by 1 base, leaving 10 bases between them. The germline gives CDR1 KGHSH, CDR2 LQKENI. This CDR3 is CASSPFETSNQPQHF. Written as DNA, the CDR3 is TGTGCCAGCTCACCTTTCGAGACAAGCAATCAGCCCCAGCATTTT. Complete variable domain (other parts from reference TRBV18 and TRBJ1-5): NAGVMQNPRHLVRRRGQEARLRCSPMKGHSHVYWYRQLPEEGLKFMVYLQKENIIDESGMPKERFSAEFPKEGPSILRIQQVVRGDSAAYFCASSPFETSNQPQHFGDGTRLSIL.

The CDR3 is CASSFETGGNGYTF. CDR3 DNA sequence: TGTGCCAGCAGCTTCGAGACAGGGGGCAATGGCTACACCTTC. This sequence joins TRBV7-6 and TRBJ1-2; TRBD1 aligns across 10 bases. The CDR3 consists of 14 residues. V dropped 3 bases and J dropped 6; count of bases not matched to a gene: 4. Germline lookup yields CDR1 SGHVS and CDR2 FNYEAQ.

This clone was seen a single time. Other nucleotide sequences in the sample specify the same CDR3. The chain combines TRBV6-2 or TRBV6-3 with TRBJ2-1; weak D call: TRBD2 (5 bases). CDR3 length: 15 amino acids. Per the germline V gene, CDR1 is MNHEY and CDR2 is SVGEGT. Trimming stripped 0 bases from V and 2 bases from J, with 8 bases between. The CDR3 region is CASSYSPGTYNEQFF. The CDR3 DNA follows: TGTGCCAGCAGTTACTCTCCGGGGACCTACAATGAGCAGTTCTTC.

V and J are TRBV12-5 and TRBJ2-6, with D perhaps TRBD1 (6 bases). This CDR3 region has 19 residues. Germline CDR1 LGHNT, CDR2 FRNRAP. Trimming shortened V by 5 bases and J by 0 bases, and 20 bases separated the two germline ends. The CDR3 DNA sequence: TGTGCTAGTGGTGGAGTTCCTTCAAGGACAGACTCTGGGGCCAACGTCCTGACTTTC. Protein sequence: CASGGVPSRTDSGANVLTF.

This clone appeared a single time. V is TRBV7-8 and J is TRBJ2-3; no clear D. Germline V gene lookup returns CDR1 SGHVS and CDR2 FQNEAQ. There are 16 residues in the CDR3. With 1 base removed from V and 1 base from J, the gap between germline ends came to 12 bases. The CDR3 nucleotides are TGTGCCAGCAGCTTAGTATTGGGCTATGGCACAGATACGCAGTATTTT. It is translated as CASSLVLGYGTDTQYF.